These 9 T cell receptor beta chains came from one sample sequenced in a study of T cells after yellow fever vaccination. In TCRdb, the 5' RACE reads were re-called with MiXCR into one record per CDR3 protein. The table has about 360,000 distinct CDR3 sequences, about 6% seen once. Sequenced material: PBMCs, taken 5 days after the yellow fever booster vaccination. Receptors originate from a man under 40 who received the YFV17D yellow fever vaccine.

This clonotype was counted between two and nine times. The chain recombines TRBV14 with TRBJ2-2, with no clear D. V was cut by 3 bases and J by 3 bases, with 5 bases left in between. This CDR3 has 13 residues. CDR1 SGHDN and CDR2 FVKESK come from the germline V gene. The DNA for the CDR3 is TGTGCCAGCAGCCAGCAGTACACCGGGGAGCTGTTTTTT. Protein sequence: CASSQQYTGELFF.

This clonotype was seen many times. This rearrangement joins TRBV5-1 to TRBJ2-3; the match to TRBD2 covers 10 bases. The CDR3 is 15 amino acids. The germline CDR1 and CDR2 sequences are SGHRS and YFSETQ. The ends lost 3 bases at V and 4 bases at J; junction bases unmatched: 5. This CDR3 is CASSSSGRASDTQYF. For the CDR3, the DNA is TGCGCCAGCAGCTCCAGCGGGAGGGCCTCAGATACGCAGTATTTT.

This chain connects TRBV4-2 to TRBJ2-7; 14 nucleotides match TRBD2. The V gene's germline CDR1 is LGHNA and CDR2 YNFKEQ. This CDR3 comprises 18 residues. Germline trimming cut 1 base from V and 6 bases from J; bases unmatched to any gene: 11. The DNA of the CDR3 is TGTGCCAGCAGCCAAGTCACCACCGGGACTAGCGGGAGAAGCGAGCAGTACTTC. Translating it yields CASSQVTTGTSGRSEQYF.

The chain links TRBV6-2 or TRBV6-3 to TRBJ2-1, with TRBD1 as a possible D gene (8 bases). CDR1 is MNHEY and CDR2 is SVGEGT in the germline V gene. V was trimmed by 6 bases and J by 8 bases, leaving 23 bases between them. CDR3 length: 16 amino acids. The CDR3 DNA reads TGTGCCAGCAGCTCCCCCCACAGGGGGGGAAGCGATGAGCAGTTCTTC. This gives the protein CASSSPHRGGSDEQFF.

The sample holds a few counts of this clonotype. The rearrangement uses TRBV7-8 and TRBJ1-1, with D perhaps TRBD1 (5 bases). The CDR3 runs 15 residues. Germline CDR1 is SGHVS and CDR2 is FQNEAQ. V shed 4 bases and J shed 4 bases, with 16 bases lying between them. CDR3 region: CASSSAAGGRTEAFF. Here the CDR3 DNA reads TGTGCCAGCAGCTCAGCCGCTGGGGGTCGCACTGAAGCTTTCTTT.

This clonotype showed up just a few times. This rearrangement joins TRBV7-9 to TRBJ1-1; unclear D gene. CDR1 SEHNR and CDR2 FQNEAQ come from the germline V gene (reference sequence). V was pared by 0 bases and J by 8 bases, with 4 bases between. The CDR3 has 11 amino acids. CDR3 DNA sequence: TGTGCCAGCAGCTTAGCGCAGGAAGCTTTCTTT. It encodes CASSLAQEAFF.

This clonotype was counted only a few times. This chain connects TRBV11-2 to TRBJ2-5; D might be TRBD2 (5 bases). V lost 5 bases and J lost 3, with 22 bases in between. CDR1 is SGHAT and CDR2 is FQNNGV in the germline V gene. The CDR3 covers 17 residues. The CDR3 loop reads CASSDLLGGWIKETQYF. As DNA, the CDR3 is TGTGCCAGCAGCGACCTCCTCGGCGGGTGGATTAAAGAGACCCAGTACTTC.

The chain carries TRBV10-3 and TRBJ2-5; D unresolved. V dropped 5 bases and J dropped 5 bases, with 15 bases sitting between them. The CDR3 length is 14 residues. Germline assignment: CDR1 ENHRY and CDR2 SYGVKD. CDR3 in amino acids: CAISSLTLGETQYF. In DNA, the CDR3 is TGTGCCATCAGTTCTCTAACATTAGGCGAGACCCAGTACTTC.

This clonotype appeared a few times. CDR3 region: CASSTPGGAGGYTF. The CDR3 nucleotides read TGTGCCAGCAGTACGCCTGGGGGCGCGGGAGGCTACACCTTC. V and J are TRBV28 and TRBJ1-2, with a weak D call TRBD1 (6 bases). The germline gives CDR1 MDHEN, CDR2 SYDVKM. Trimming stripped 5 bases from V and 8 bases from J, with 18 bases between. The CDR3 length is 14 residues.